This T cell receptor (beta chain) was recorded in a study of tumor-infiltrating lymphocytes in primary liver carcinoma. The tissue used was unsorted bulk material of about 19-31 mg. RNA and DNA were co-extracted from it with the AllPrep DNA/RNA mini kit. Study-wide points: Researchers found tumor-adjacent and tumor-blood pairs overlapped less than tumor region pairs.

Germline CDR1 reads LGHNA; CDR2 reads YNFKEQ. CDR3 length equals 12 residues. V lost 4 bases, J lost 2 bases, and 6 bases lay in between. Researchers generated TCR beta cDNA from about 0.5 ug of total RNA, relying on a constant-region primer. The TCR beta library was amplified through three nested multiplex PCR rounds in a modified ARM-PCR procedure. Each of the first two PCR rounds ran roughly 9 cycles with TRBV1-TRBV30 forward and C-beta reverse primers. MiXCR, applied by TCRdb to the multiplex PCR reads, yields one record per CDR3 protein. The table lists about 92,000 distinct CDR3 sequences, about 70% of them singletons. A note on this clonotype: The antigen is not known. A much larger clone differs from this one at a single base, so this may be a read error.

The sequenced material came from tumor-adjacent normal liver tissue. The V gene is TRBV4-2, the J gene TRBJ2-7; D remains ambiguous. The receptor was derived from a man aged 35-49 years with primary liver carcinoma and hepatitis B virus infection. This chain's CDR3 is CASSPNTYEQYF. The CDR3 DNA sequence: TGTGCCAGCAGCCCGAACACCTACGAGCAGTACTTC.